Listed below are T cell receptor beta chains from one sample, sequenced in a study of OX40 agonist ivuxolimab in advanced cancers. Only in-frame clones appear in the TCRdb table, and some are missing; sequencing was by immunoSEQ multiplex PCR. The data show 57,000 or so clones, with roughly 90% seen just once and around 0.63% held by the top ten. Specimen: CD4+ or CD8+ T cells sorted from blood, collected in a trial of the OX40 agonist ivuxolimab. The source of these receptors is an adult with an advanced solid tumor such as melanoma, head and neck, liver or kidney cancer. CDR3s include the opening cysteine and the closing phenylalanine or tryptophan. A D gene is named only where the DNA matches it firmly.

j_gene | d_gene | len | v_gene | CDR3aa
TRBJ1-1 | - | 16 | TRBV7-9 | CASSLVVRPMNTEAFF
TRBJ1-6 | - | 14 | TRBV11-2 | CASSLNLVNSPLHF
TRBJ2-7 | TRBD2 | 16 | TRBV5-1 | CASSTGLAGVNYEQYF
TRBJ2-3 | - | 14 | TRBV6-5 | CASSYRGPEDTQYF
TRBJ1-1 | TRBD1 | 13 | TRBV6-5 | CASSRTGGTEAFF
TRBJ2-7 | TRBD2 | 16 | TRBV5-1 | CASSFSSGGFSYEQYF
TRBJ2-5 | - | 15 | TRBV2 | CASREVGVGVETQYF
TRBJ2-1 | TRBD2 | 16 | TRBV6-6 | CASSSGLATKYNEQFF
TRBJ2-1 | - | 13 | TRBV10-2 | CASRENTYNEQFF
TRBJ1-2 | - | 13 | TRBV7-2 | CASSLVRAYGYTF
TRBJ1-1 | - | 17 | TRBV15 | CATSSPNTGPRGTEAFF
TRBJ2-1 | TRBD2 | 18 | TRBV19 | CASSMGPEREGSPNEQFF
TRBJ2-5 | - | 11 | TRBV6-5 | CASSPDLTQYF
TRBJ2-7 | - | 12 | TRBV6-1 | CASRAPSYEQYF
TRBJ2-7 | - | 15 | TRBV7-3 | CASSEGPGSSYEQYF
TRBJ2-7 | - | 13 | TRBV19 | CASSPTGQYEQYF
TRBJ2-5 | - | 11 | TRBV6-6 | CASSEGETQYF
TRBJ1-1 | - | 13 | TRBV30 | CAWSVGVNTEAFF
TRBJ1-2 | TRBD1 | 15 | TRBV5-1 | CASSPDPTGADGYTF
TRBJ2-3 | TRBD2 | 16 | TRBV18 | CASSPGRGSPSDTQYF
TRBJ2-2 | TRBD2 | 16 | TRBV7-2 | CASSSRLAVNTGELFF
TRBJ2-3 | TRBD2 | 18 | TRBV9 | CASSVGPTSGTSTDTQYF
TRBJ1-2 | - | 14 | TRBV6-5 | CASSNDKNHYGYTF
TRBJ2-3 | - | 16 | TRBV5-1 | CASSPGLQDVTDTQYF
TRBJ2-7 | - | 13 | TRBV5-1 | CASSLDRSYEQYF